The table lists the clone carrying this TCR beta chain with a few counts. The target antigen is unknown. The germline V and J ends were trimmed by 3 bases and 4 bases, with 9 bases remaining between them. The CDR3 extends over 13 amino acids. Germline CDR1 is SGHTA and CDR2 is FQGNSA. Using immunoSEQ multiplex PCR, the repertoire was profiled, and TCRdb retains in-frame clones only, with some absent. The sample lists more than 500,000 clones; 95% to 96% were seen once. The data belong to a study of shared clonotypes between healthy human individuals. Points from the study as a whole: Donor clonotype sharing was expected to depend on sequencing depth. Among the subsets, naive ones generally showed larger estimated richness than memory ones.

The sequenced sample consisted of naive CD4+ T cells sorted from blood. The subset is: CD45RA+ positively selected. This chain joins TRBV7-2 and TRBJ1-1; D is perhaps TRBD1 (5 bases). This sequence originates from a woman between 25 and 40 years old in good health. CDR3: CASSFRQLTEAFF. The CDR3 bases are TGTGCCAGCAGCTTCAGACAGCTCACTGAAGCTTTCTTT.